Listed here are 4 T cell receptor beta chains from one sample, sequenced in a study of T cell responses to AZD1222 COVID-19 vaccine. Repertoires were generated with immunoSEQ multiplex PCR, while TCRdb's copy carries only in-frame clones and drops some. There are around 99,000 clones in the sample; roughly 89% occur only once, and about 20% lies in the top ten. Source: peripheral blood, taken on day 0 of AZD1222 vaccination. These receptors were obtained from an adult in good health.

The J gene is TRBJ2-2, the V gene TRBV14; perhaps TRBD2 as D (6 bases). The germline V gene has CDR1 SGHDN and CDR2 FVKESK. The CDR3 is made up of 13 amino acids. V lost 1 base to trimming and J lost 7 bases, with 7 bases between them. The CDR3 DNA reads as TGTGCCAGCAGCCAAGCGGGAGTCGGGGAGCTGTTTTTT. Amino acids: CASSQAGVGELFF.

The gene calls are TRBV7-9 and TRBJ2-2, with 7 bases matching TRBD1. The germline V gene encodes CDR1 SEHNR and CDR2 FQNEAQ (reference sequence). Germline trimming cut 11 bases from V and 5 bases from J; bases unmatched to any gene: 11. This CDR3 is built from 14 residues. The CDR3 DNA is TGTGCCTGCATAAGGGGGCGCATTACCGGGGAGCTGTTTTTT. It yields the protein CACIRGRITGELFF.

The chain couples TRBV6-1 to TRBJ1-2, with D perhaps TRBD1 (5 bases). Germline-derived CDR1 and CDR2 are MNHNS and SASEGT. Trimming removed 1 base from V and 4 bases from J, with 10 bases in between. The CDR3 is 14 amino acids. DNA of the CDR3: TGTGCCAGCAGTGAAGGGGGGGACCCCTATGGCTACACCTTC. It codes for CASSEGGDPYGYTF.

The chain combines TRBV27 with TRBJ1-2; 10 bases are shared with TRBD1. Germline CDR1 MNHEY, CDR2 SMNVEV (reference sequence). The CDR3 runs 14 residues. The V segment lost 3 bases and the J segment 8 bases; nucleotides outside the gene matches: 6. This CDR3 reads CASSFRQGAGGYTF. The CDR3 DNA reads TGTGCCAGCAGTTTTAGACAGGGGGCAGGGGGCTACACCTTC.